This TCR beta chain was profiled in a study of blood T cell repertoires in COVID-19 (dated by TCRdb to the early 2020s). A note on the overall study: Collaborator samples came from the United States, Italy and Spain and covered acute and convalescent phases of COVID-19. The prospective study material was composed of cDNA or gDNA derived from T cells, B-cell-depleted T cells, or PBMCs. The dataset comprised deeply sampled blood TCRbeta repertoires from subjects exposed to, actively infected with, or recovered from COVID-19. A freely available public database, intended as a resource for researchers studying the immune response to SARS-CoV-2, is where the repertoires were released. Samples were obtained from the ongoing ImmuneRACE study (first 160 participants) and from about 1,300 subjects provided by 6 global collaborators. The sample metadata nearly always contained a de-identified subject ID, COVID-19 status, age in years and sex. HLA class I and class II types, where available, came from metadata supplied by the sample provider rather than from assay-based typing.

TCRbeta CDR3 regions were amplified from genomic DNA using the immunoSEQ Assay, a bias-controlled multiplex PCR. The original methods were these. Nucleated cell counts per sample were estimated from amplification of reference gene primers within the assay. To quantify the absolute abundance of each unique TCRbeta CDR3 rearrangement, sequence reads were collapsed and filtered. Productive Simpson clonality was computed per sample as the square root of Simpson's diversity index over productive rearrangements. In TCRdb, the immuneACCESS table is reduced to in-frame sequences with V and J assigned. These tables do not hold every clone; where another copy was compared, an unresolved V gene accounts for under half, and the others remain unexplained. V, J and clone size are taken as reported in that table, and D and trimming were inferred from the DNA itself. The sample has fewer than 250,000 clones on record, over 70% of them singletons. In total, the top ten clones hold under 4.5% of the sample.

General study outcomes and caveats: The amount of clinical and demographic metadata varied by source and participant and was provided uncurated.

To note about this clone: It has no known antigen specificity. Per-base qualities were not stored, and no clone one base away is much larger.

In the prospective study, participants were about 18 to 89 years old, resided in about 25 geographic areas of the United States, and were enrolled through a virtual design. In the prospective study, participants were assigned to cohorts based on the clinical history participants reported in a screening survey and a study questionnaire. Exposed participants were defined as having been in contact with someone with a PCR-confirmed or clinician-diagnosed COVID-19 case within 2 weeks of study entry. Each participant in the prospective study had whole blood, serum and a nasopharyngeal or oropharyngeal swab collected by mobile phlebotomists. Participants in the prospective study had the option to provide additional blood draws and questionnaires over a 2-month period. Prospective study blood samples were shipped either frozen or at room temperature before DNA extraction. Spanning cysteine to phenylalanine, the CDR3 consists of 14 amino acids. Solely the CDR3 DNA is kept, with 42 bases framed from the first base. The germline V and J ends show losses of 7 bases and 1 base respectively, and no gene match explains 4 bases of the junction. Taken from the germline V gene, the CDR1 and CDR2 loops are MNHEY and SVGAGI.

The rearranged segments are TRBV6-5 and TRBJ2-3; 8 of the junction bases match TRBD1. This sequence was found in a woman aged 25 to 39 who had been exposed to COVID-19. Sequencing was done on a sample of PBMCs or T cells enriched from blood (not recorded which). CDR3 loop: CASTPGQGTDTQYF. The base sequence is TGTGCCAGCACTCCGGGACAGGGCACAGATACGCAGTATTTT.